The 17 T cell receptor beta chains listed next were all sequenced from one sample in a study of pediatric ulcerative colitis (dated by TCRdb to the late 2010s). The receptor library was made with the immunoSEQ multiplex PCR assay. The source is immuneACCESS, and TCRdb retained only in-frame sequences with V and J called. Part of the clones is not carried over; for the studies checked, unresolved V genes explain less than half of this, and the remainder is unexplained. This sample is represented by fewer than 40,000 clones; over 80% of them were singletons. The leading ten clones occupy around 23% of the sample. The sample was blood. These receptors all come from a girl between 10 and 17 years old with moderate ulcerative colitis.

V and J are TRBV2 and TRBJ1-5, with D perhaps matching TRBD1 (6 bases). Germline loops: CDR1 SNHLY, CDR2 FYNNEI. The CDR3 spans 15 residues. Trimming removed 5 bases from V and 2 bases from J, with 13 bases in between. CDR3 sequence (DNA): TGTGCCAGCAGTCGGACAGAGAGCGGCAATCAGCCCCAGCATTTT. Amino acids: CASSRTESGNQPQHF. Supplemented by reference TRBV2 and TRBJ1-5, the full variable domain reads EPEVTQTPSHQVTQMGQEVILRCVPISNHLYFYWYRQILGQKVEFLVSFYNNEISEKSEIFDDQFSVERPDGSNFTLKIRSTKLEDSAMYFCASSRTESGNQPQHFGDGTRLSIL.

V is TRBV6-5 and J is TRBJ1-2; 9 bases match TRBD1. CDR1 MNHEY and CDR2 SVGAGI come from the germline V gene. This CDR3 region has 15 residues. V was clipped by 5 bases and J by 4 bases; unmatched bases: 8. The CDR3 DNA is TGTGCCAGCAGTACTTACAGGGGGCAGGGCTATGGCTACACCTTC. This codes for CASSTYRGQGYGYTF.

The V gene is TRBV5-4, the J gene TRBJ2-7, with D unclear. The CDR3 runs to 14 residues. The germline CDR1 and CDR2 sequences are SGHNT and YYREEE (reference sequence). V dropped 4 bases and J dropped 2 bases, with 13 bases sitting between them. CDR3 nucleotide sequence: TGTGCCAGCAGCCGGAGAGAACCCCCCTACGAGCAGTACTTC. Amino acid sequence: CASSRREPPYEQYF.

The chain recombines TRBV5-6 with TRBJ2-3; 9 bases align to TRBD1. J was trimmed by 1 base and V by 5 bases; bases with no gene match: 5. Germline V gene lookup returns CDR1 SGHDT and CDR2 YYEEEE. The CDR3 runs to 15 residues. As DNA, the CDR3 is TGTGCCAGCAGGGTGGGACAGGGCGGCACAGATACGCAGTATTTT. Translating it yields CASRVGQGGTDTQYF. Full variable domain (rest looked up from reference TRBV5-6 and TRBJ2-3): DAGVTQSPTHLIKTRGQQVTLRCSPKSGHDTVSWYQQALGQGPQFIFQYYEEEERQRGNFPDRFSGHQFPNYSSELNVNALLLGDSALYLCASRVGQGGTDTQYFGPGTRLTVL.

The genes are TRBV4-1 and TRBJ2-7, with a tentative D call TRBD2 (5 bases). V was clipped by 7 bases and J by 2 bases, with 21 bases between them. Germline V gene lookup returns CDR1 MGHRA and CDR2 YSYEKL. This CDR3 has 16 residues. CDR3 region: CASTVVYGDGAYEQYF. The CDR3 DNA reads as TGCGCCAGCACCGTAGTGTACGGGGATGGTGCCTACGAGCAGTACTTC.

This chain connects TRBV15 to TRBJ1-1; D uncertain. V was trimmed by 3 bases and J by 1 base, leaving 9 bases between them. There are 14 residues in the CDR3. Germline values: CDR1 LNHNV, CDR2 YYDKDF (reference sequence). The CDR3 sequence is CATSRTSKNTEAFF. CDR3 sequence (DNA): TGTGCCACCAGCAGGACAAGTAAGAACACTGAAGCTTTCTTT.

The chain recombines TRBV5-1 with TRBJ1-2, with D uncertain. Germline CDR1 reads SGHRS; CDR2 reads YFSETQ. V lost 4 bases and J 7 bases, leaving 17 bases between the germline ends. The CDR3 sequence is 14 residues long. CDR3 amino acids: CASSPPLGLGGYTF. CDR3 bases: TGCGCCAGCAGCCCCCCTTTGGGTTTAGGTGGCTACACCTTC.

The gene calls are TRBV5-1 and TRBJ2-2; TRBD1 matches at 9 bases. Losses at the gene ends were 2 bases for V and 6 bases for J; bases not matched to a gene: 5. CDR1 SGHRS and CDR2 YFSETQ come from the germline V gene. The CDR3 totals 15 residues. The CDR3 region is CASSFRTGESGELFF. The CDR3 region has the DNA TGCGCCAGCAGCTTTCGGACAGGGGAGTCCGGGGAGCTGTTTTTT.

The sample holds one count of this clone. V and J are TRBV9 and TRBJ2-7; no clear D. The CDR3 covers 14 residues. With 0 bases removed from V and 6 bases from J, the gap between germline ends came to 13 bases. From germline, CDR1 is SGDLS and CDR2 YYNGEE. The CDR3 sequence is CASSVAEGLGEQYF. The CDR3 DNA is TGTGCCAGCAGCGTAGCTGAAGGGCTGGGCGAGCAGTACTTC.

This sequence joins TRBV5-6 and TRBJ1-6; D unresolved. Germline assignment: CDR1 SGHDT and CDR2 YYEEEE. The CDR3 length is 17 residues. Deletions cut 0 bases from V and 5 bases from J, with 15 bases between. Here the CDR3 DNA reads TGTGCCAGCAGCTTGGTAGGGTCAACAACTAATAATTCACCCCTCCACTTT. It encodes CASSLVGSTTNNSPLHF.

The chain joins TRBV7-8 to TRBJ2-2; 14 bases align to TRBD2. V lost 2 bases to trimming and J lost 4 bases; unmatched junction nucleotides: 12. Germline CDR1 and CDR2: SGHVS and FQNEAQ. This CDR3 region has 20 residues. This chain's CDR3 is CASSLRLGLAGAGGTGELFF. In DNA, the CDR3 is TGTGCCAGCAGCTTACGTCTGGGACTAGCGGGGGCTGGCGGCACCGGGGAGCTGTTTTTT.

V and J are TRBV11-3 and TRBJ2-1; TRBD2 matches 9 bases. Germline V gene lookup returns CDR1 SGHNT and CDR2 YENEEA. J was trimmed by 9 bases and V by 5 bases; bases with no gene match: 5. CDR3 size: 13 residues. Here the CDR3 reads CASSRGLASEQFF. The CDR3 coding sequence is TGTGCCAGCAGCCGGGGACTAGCTAGTGAGCAGTTCTTC.

This clone was detected once. The chain recombines TRBV13 with TRBJ2-5; no definite D call. Trimming cost V 2 bases and J 3 bases, with 1 base left between them. The germline V gene encodes CDR1 PRHDT and CDR2 FYEKMQ (reference sequence). This CDR3 region has 11 residues. The CDR3 nucleotides are TGTGCCAGCAGCTTAAAAGAGACCCAGTACTTC. It encodes CASSLKETQYF.

The chain couples TRBV6-5 to TRBJ2-7; 9 positions agree with TRBD2. Germline V gene sequence: CDR1 MNHEY, CDR2 SVGAGI. The CDR3 has 15 residues. The trim removed 6 bases at V and 2 bases at J, leaving 8 bases unmatched. CDR3 sequence (DNA): TGTGCCAGCAGGGGGTGGCAGCGGGGGGCCTACGAGCAGTACTTC. This sequence encodes CASRGWQRGAYEQYF.

The chain employs TRBV15 and TRBJ1-5; TRBD1 aligns across 8 bases. Germline V gene sequence: CDR1 LNHNV, CDR2 YYDKDF (reference sequence). This CDR3 comprises 15 residues. The junction had 6 bases not matched to a gene; V was cut back by 3 bases and J by 5 bases. The CDR3: CATSRDPGGHQPQHF. The CDR3 DNA reads TGTGCCACCAGCAGGGATCCAGGGGGCCATCAGCCCCAGCATTTT.

This clone was seen more than once but under ten times. CDR3 sequence reads: CASSLAQGSNYGYTF. The CDR3 nucleotides are TGCGCCAGCAGCTTGGCACAGGGATCGAACTATGGCTACACCTTC. The rearrangement uses TRBV5-1 and TRBJ1-2, with D perhaps TRBD1 (6 bases). Trimming removed 0 bases at V and 2 bases at J, with 11 bases between. CDR3 length equals 15 residues. CDR1 is SGHRS, CDR2 YFSETQ, per germline.

CDR3 sequence (DNA): TGTGCCAGCTGGGGTGTTGGGCAGGAAGCTTTCTTT. Translated: CASWGVGQEAFF. The chain links TRBV28 to TRBJ1-1; no firm D call. CDR1 is MDHEN, CDR2 SYDVKM, per germline. The CDR3 is 12 amino acids. Trimming took off 8 bases at V and 8 bases at J, with 15 bases between the two ends.